Sequencing of this T cell receptor beta chain was carried out in a study of blood T cells in healthy people across ages. V dropped 4 bases and J dropped 2 bases, with 23 bases sitting between them. CDR1 SEHNR and CDR2 FQNEAQ come from the germline V gene (reference sequence). This CDR3 region has 18 residues. PCR was performed a second time for 7 to 11 cycles using a sample-barcoded 5' primer and a J-beta primer mix. TCRdb re-derived calls from the 5' RACE reads in MiXCR, one entry per CDR3 protein. The table records hundreds of thousands of distinct CDR3 sequences, about 28% of them present only once. Another study also made use of these data, one on T cells of mothers and their children.

The chain uses TRBV7-9 and TRBJ1-2, with a weak D call TRBD1 (5 bases). Material for sequencing was blood. The clonotype originates from a boy between 2 and 10 years old in good health. The CDR3 sequence is CASSSWGRGRESNYGYTF. The CDR3 DNA reads as TGTGCCAGCAGCTCGTGGGGAAGGGGCAGGGAATCCAACTATGGCTACACCTTC.